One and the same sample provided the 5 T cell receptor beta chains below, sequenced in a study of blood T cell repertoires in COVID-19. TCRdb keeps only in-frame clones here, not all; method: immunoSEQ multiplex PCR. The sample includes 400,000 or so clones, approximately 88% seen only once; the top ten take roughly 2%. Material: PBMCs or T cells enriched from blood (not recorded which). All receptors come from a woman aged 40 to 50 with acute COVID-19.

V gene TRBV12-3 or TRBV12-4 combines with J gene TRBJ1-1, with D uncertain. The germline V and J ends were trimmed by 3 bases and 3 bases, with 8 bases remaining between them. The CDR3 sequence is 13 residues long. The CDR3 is CASSFTAYTEAFF. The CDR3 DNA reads TGTGCCAGCAGTTTTACAGCCTACACTGAAGCTTTCTTT.

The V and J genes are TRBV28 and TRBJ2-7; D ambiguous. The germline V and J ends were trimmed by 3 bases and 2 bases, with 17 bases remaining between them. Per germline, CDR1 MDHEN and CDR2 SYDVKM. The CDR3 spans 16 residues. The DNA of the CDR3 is TGTGCCAGCAGTTTTTTGCCCACTCCAATCCCCTACGAGCAGTACTTC. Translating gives CASSFLPTPIPYEQYF.

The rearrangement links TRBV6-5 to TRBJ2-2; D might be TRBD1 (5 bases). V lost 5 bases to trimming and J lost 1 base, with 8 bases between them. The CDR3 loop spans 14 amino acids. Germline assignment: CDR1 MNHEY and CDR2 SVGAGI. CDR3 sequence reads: CASSRTRNTGELFF. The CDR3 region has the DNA TGTGCCAGCAGTCGGACACGGAACACCGGGGAGCTGTTTTTT.

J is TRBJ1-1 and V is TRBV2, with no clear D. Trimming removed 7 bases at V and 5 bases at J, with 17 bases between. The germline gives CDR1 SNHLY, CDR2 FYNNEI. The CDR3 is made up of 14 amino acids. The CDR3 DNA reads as TGTGCCAGCACCGGAGACCGCCGGGGTACTGAAGCTTTCTTT. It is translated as CASTGDRRGTEAFF.

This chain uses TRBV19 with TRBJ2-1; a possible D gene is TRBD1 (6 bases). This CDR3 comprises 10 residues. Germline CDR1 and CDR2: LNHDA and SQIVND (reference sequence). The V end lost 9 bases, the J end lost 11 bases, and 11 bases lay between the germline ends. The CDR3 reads CASGRDKQFF. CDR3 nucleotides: TGTGCCAGCGGCCGGGACAAGCAGTTCTTC.